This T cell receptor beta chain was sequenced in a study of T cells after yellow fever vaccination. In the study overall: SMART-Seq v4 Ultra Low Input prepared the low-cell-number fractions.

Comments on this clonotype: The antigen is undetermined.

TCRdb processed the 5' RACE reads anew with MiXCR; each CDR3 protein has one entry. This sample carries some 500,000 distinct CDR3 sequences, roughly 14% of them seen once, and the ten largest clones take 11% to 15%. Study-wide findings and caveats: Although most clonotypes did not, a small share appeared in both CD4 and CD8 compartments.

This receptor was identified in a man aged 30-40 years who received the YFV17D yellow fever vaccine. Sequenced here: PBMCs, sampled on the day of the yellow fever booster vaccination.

The CDR3 DNA reads as TGCGCCAGCAGCTTGGACCCAGGGGCCGGGGAGCTGTTTTTT. Translated: CASSLDPGAGELFF. The V gene is TRBV5-1, the J gene TRBJ2-2, with D possibly being TRBD1 (6 bases). The V end was cut by 0 bases, the J end by 6 bases, with 9 bases between. The length of the CDR3 is 14 residues. Germline V gene sequence: CDR1 SGHRS, CDR2 YFSETQ.